These T cell receptor beta chains were read from a single sample in a study of cytomegalovirus exposure and HLA in healthy donors. Using immunoSEQ multiplex PCR, the repertoire was profiled, and TCRdb retains in-frame clones only, with some absent. The sample carries 150,000 to 250,000 clones, roughly 85% recorded once. The specimen was PBMCs. These TCRs come from a woman aged 45-59 years in good health and CMV-seronegative. The CDR3 runs from the conserved cysteine through the conserved F or W. D genes are given only for firm matches.

V	J	D	DNA	CDR3
TRBV18	TRBJ2-3	TRBD1	TGTGCCAGCTCACTGAGGACAGGGGATAGCACAGATACGCAGTATTTT	CASSLRTGDSTDTQYF
TRBV7-9	TRBJ1-1	.	TGTGCCAGCAGCCTTACGGGTGCGGAGGGGACTGAAGCTTTCTTT	CASSLTGAEGTEAFF
TRBV6-6	TRBJ2-1	TRBD1	TGTGCCAGCAGGCCCGGACAGGGCTTTGGGGCGAGACAGTTCTTC	CASRPGQGFGARQFF
TRBV19	TRBJ2-2	TRBD1	TGTGCCAGTAAGCCGATGGACAGGGGGCAAAACGGGGAGCTGTTTTTT	CASKPMDRGQNGELFF
TRBV27	TRBJ1-2	.	TGTGCCAGCAGTTTACTCCCTACAGGGATCTATGGCTACACCTTC	CASSLLPTGIYGYTF
TRBV4-1	TRBJ2-7	TRBD2	TGCGCCAGCAGCCAGGTTACGGGCGGGAGGGCCAAAACCGAGCAGTACTTC	CASSQVTGGRAKTEQYF
TRBV4-1	TRBJ2-7	TRBD2	TGCGCCAGCAGCCTCCGGGACGGTGGATCTAGCGGGAGCTCCTACGAGCAGTACTTC	CASSLRDGGSSGSSYEQYF
TRBV14	TRBJ1-6	TRBD1	TGTGCCAGCAGCTGGACAGGGAGTAATTCACCCCTCCACTTT	CASSWTGSNSPLHF
TRBV7-9	TRBJ1-2	.	TGTGCCAGCAGCTTAGTCGGGGACTATGGCTACACCTTC	CASSLVGDYGYTF
TRBV5-1	TRBJ1-1	TRBD1	TGCGCCAGCAGTGATGGTCGGACAGGGGTTTGGAACACTGAAGCTTTCTTT	CASSDGRTGVWNTEAFF
TRBV27	TRBJ1-2	TRBD1	TGTGCCAGCAGGGGACAAGGGGGCGGCTACACCTTC	CASRGQGGGYTF